This T cell receptor beta chain was sequenced in a study of blood T cell repertoires in COVID-19. Study background: PBMCs, B-cell-depleted T cells, or T cells provided the cDNA or gDNA that made up the material.

Original analysis: How many nucleated cells were present was estimated from reference gene primer amplification. Sequencing used immunoSEQ multiplex PCR; TCRdb keeps in-frame clones, though not all of them. V, J and clone size derive from that table, while D and trimming were established from the DNA sequence. The repertoire consists of about 89,000 clones, with 80% occurring once and the leading ten covering less than 20%. The germline gives CDR1 SGHRS, CDR2 YFSETQ. The CDR3 loop spans 19 amino acids. Unmatched junction bases numbered 7, after V lost 0 bases and J lost 0 bases. Sequencing was carried out using peripheral blood. The rearrangement joins TRBV5-1 to TRBJ2-1; TRBD2 aligns across 12 bases. This sequence originates from a woman of 80 years or more with acute or convalescent COVID-19. The CDR3 spells CASSLDGLAGGHSYNEQFF. The CDR3 bases are TGCGCCAGCAGCTTGGATGGGCTAGCGGGAGGGCACTCCTACAATGAGCAGTTCTTC.